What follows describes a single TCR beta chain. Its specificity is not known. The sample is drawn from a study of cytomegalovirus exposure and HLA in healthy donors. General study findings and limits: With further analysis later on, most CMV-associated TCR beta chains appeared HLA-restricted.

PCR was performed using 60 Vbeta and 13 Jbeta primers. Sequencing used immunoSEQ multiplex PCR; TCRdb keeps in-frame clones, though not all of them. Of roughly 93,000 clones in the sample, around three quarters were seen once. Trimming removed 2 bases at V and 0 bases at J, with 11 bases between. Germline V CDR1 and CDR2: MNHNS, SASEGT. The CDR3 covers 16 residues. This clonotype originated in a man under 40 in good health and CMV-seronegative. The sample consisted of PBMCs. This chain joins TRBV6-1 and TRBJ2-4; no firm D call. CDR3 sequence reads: CASSEIFLLAKNIQYF. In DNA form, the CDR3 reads TGTGCCAGCAGTGAAATTTTTCTGTTAGCCAAAAACATTCAGTACTTC.